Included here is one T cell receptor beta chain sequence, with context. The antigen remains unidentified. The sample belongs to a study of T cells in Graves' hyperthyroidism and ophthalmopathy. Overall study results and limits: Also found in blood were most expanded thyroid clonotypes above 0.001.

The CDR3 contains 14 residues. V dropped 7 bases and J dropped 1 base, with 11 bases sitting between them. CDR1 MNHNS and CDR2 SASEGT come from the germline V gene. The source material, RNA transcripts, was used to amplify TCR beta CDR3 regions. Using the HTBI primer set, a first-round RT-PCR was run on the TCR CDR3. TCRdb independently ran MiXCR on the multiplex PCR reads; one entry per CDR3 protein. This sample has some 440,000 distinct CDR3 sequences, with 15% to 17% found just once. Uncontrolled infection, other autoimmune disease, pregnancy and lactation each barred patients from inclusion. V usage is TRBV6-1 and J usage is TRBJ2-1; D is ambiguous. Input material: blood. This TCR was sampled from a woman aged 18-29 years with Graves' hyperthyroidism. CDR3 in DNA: TGTGCCAGCAAAGGGTCATGGTCCTACAATGAGCAGTTCTTC. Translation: CASKGSWSYNEQFF.